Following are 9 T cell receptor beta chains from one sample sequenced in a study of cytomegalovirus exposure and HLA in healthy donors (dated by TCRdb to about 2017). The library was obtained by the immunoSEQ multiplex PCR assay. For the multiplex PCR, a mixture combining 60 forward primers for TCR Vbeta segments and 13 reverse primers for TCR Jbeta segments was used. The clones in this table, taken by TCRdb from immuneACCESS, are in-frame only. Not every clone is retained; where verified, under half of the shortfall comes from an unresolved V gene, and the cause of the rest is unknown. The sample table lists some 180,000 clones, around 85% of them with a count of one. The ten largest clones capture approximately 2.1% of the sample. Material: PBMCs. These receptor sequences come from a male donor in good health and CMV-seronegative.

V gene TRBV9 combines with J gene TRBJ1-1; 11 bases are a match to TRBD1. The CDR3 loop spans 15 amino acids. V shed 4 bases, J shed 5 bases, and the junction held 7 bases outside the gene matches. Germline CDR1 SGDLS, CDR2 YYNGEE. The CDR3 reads CASSPRTGGGTEAFF. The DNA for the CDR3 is TGTGCCAGCAGCCCCAGGACAGGGGGCGGGACTGAAGCTTTCTTT.

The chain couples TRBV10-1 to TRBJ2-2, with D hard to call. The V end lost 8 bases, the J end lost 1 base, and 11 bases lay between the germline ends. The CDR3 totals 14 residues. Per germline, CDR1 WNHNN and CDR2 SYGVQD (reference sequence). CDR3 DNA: TGCGCCAGCGCCCCCACAAGGAACACCGGGGAGCTGTTTTTT. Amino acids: CASAPTRNTGELFF.

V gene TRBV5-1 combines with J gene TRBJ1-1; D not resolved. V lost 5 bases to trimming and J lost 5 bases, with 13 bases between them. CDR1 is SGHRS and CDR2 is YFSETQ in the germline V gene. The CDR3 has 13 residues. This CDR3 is CASSVRAPTEAFF. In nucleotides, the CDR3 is TGCGCCAGCAGTGTGAGGGCGCCGACTGAAGCTTTCTTT.

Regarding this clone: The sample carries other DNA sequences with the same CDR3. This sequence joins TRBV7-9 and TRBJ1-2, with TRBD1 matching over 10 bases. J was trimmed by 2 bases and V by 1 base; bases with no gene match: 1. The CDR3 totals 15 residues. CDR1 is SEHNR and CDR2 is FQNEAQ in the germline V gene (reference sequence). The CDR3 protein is CASSLGDRGNYGYTF. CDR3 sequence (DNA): TGTGCCAGCAGCTTAGGGGACAGGGGCAACTATGGCTACACCTTC.

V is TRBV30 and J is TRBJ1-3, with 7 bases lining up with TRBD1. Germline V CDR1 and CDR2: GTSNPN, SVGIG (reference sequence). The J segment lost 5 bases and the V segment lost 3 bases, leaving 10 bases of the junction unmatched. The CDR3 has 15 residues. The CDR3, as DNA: TGTGCCTGGAGGCCCTCGGACAGGACTAGAAACACCATATATTTT. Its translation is CAWRPSDRTRNTIYF.

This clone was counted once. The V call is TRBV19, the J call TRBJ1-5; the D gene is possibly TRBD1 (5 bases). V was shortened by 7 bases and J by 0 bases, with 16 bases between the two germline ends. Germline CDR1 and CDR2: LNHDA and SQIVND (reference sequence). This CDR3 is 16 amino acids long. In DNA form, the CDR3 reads TGTGCCAGTACCCCTAGGGGAGGCTATAGCAATCAGCCCCAGCATTTT. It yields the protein CASTPRGGYSNQPQHF.

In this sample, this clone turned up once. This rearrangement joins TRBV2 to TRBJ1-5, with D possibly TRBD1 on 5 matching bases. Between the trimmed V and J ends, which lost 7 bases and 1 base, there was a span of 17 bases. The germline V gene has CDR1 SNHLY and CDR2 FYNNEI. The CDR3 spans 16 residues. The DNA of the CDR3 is TGTGCCAGCAAGGCCCGGGGGGAGGTGAGCAATCAGCCCCAGCATTTT. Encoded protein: CASKARGEVSNQPQHF.

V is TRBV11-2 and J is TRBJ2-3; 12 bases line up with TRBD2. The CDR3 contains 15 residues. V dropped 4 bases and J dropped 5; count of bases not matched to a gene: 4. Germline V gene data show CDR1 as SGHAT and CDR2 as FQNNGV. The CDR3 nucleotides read TGTGCCAGCAGCTCCGGACTAGCGGGGAGAGATACGCAGTATTTT. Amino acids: CASSSGLAGRDTQYF.

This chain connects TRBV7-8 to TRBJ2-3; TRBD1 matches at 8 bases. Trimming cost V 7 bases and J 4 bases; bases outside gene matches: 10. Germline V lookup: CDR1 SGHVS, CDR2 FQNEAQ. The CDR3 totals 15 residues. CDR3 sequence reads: CASIPRDRSADTQYF. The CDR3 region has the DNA TGTGCCAGCATTCCGAGGGACAGGTCCGCAGATACGCAGTATTTT.